This T cell receptor beta chain appears in the sequencing data of a study of blood T cell repertoires in COVID-19. V gave up 4 bases and J gave up 0 bases; unmatched junction bases: 11. CDR1 and CDR2 from the germline V gene are SGHRS and YFSETQ. The CDR3 runs 18 residues. Here immunoSEQ multiplex PCR was the method, and the copy in TCRdb shows in-frame clones only, minus some. The sample has approximately 430,000 clones, 86% seen once. The sequenced sample consisted of peripheral blood. The chain carries TRBV5-1 and TRBJ1-4, with TRBD1 matching over 8 bases. The receptor comes from a woman in her thirties with active or convalescent COVID-19. The CDR3 protein is CASSRGQGIFATNEKLFF. CDR3 coding DNA: TGCGCCAGCAGCCGAGGACAGGGAATATTTGCAACTAATGAAAAACTGTTTTTT.